One and the same sample provided the 3 T cell receptor beta chains below, sequenced in a study of T cell responses to AZD1222 COVID-19 vaccine. Some clones are missing from TCRdb's copy, which holds only in-frame ones; the method was immunoSEQ multiplex PCR. Counted here are roughly 140,000 clones, about nine tenths occurring once; the ten biggest clones make up roughly 1.7%. The sequencing used peripheral blood, collected 28 days after the second AZD1222 dose. These TCRs come from an adult who received the AZD1222 COVID-19 vaccine.

The CDR3 reads CASSSGGYEQYF. CDR3 sequence (DNA): TGTGCCAGCAGCTCGGGGGGCTACGAGCAGTACTTC. V usage is TRBV3-1 (or the pseudogene TRBV3-2) and J usage is TRBJ2-7, with 7 bases aligning to TRBD2. The junction had 1 base not matched to a gene; V was cut back by 5 bases and J by 3 bases. CDR3 length equals 12 residues. The germline gives CDR1 LGHDT, CDR2 YNNKEL (reference sequence).

The chain uses TRBV24-1 and TRBJ2-1, with 7 bases identical to TRBD1. V shed 6 bases and J 0 bases; nucleotides not matched to a gene: 4. Germline CDR1 and CDR2: KGHDR and SFDVKD. The CDR3 extends over 15 amino acids. CDR3 coding DNA: TGTGCCACCAGTCGGACAGGAGGCTCCTACAATGAGCAGTTCTTC. Its translation: CATSRTGGSYNEQFF.

The chain uses TRBV5-8 and TRBJ1-6; TRBD1 aligns across 8 bases. Germline V gives CDR1 SGHTS, CDR2 YDEGEE. This CDR3 region has 18 residues. V was clipped by 4 bases and J by 8 bases; unmatched bases: 17. As DNA, the CDR3 is TGTGCCAGCAGCCCCGACAGGGGACTCTTTCCCGGGGATTCACCCCTCCACTTT. It yields the protein CASSPDRGLFPGDSPLHF.